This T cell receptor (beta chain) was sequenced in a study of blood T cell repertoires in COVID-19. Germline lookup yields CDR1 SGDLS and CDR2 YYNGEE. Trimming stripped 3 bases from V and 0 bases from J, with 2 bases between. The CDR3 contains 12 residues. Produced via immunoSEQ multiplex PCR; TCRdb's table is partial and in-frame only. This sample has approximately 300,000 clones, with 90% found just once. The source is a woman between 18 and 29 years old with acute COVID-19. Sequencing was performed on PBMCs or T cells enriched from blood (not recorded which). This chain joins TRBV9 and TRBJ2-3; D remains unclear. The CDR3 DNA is TGTGCCAGCAGCGCGAGCACAGATACGCAGTATTTT. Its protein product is CASSASTDTQYF.